Following are 4 T cell receptor beta chains from one sample sequenced in a study of T cells after posttransplantation cyclophosphamide. Assay used: immunoSEQ multiplex PCR; TCRdb lists only in-frame clones, some missing. The data contain approximately 23,000 clones, over 95% of them singletons. Cells defined as naive were viable CD3+CD4+ or CD3+CD8+ and CCR7+CD45RA+CD45RO-CD95-CD27+CD28+. Sequenced sample: naive CD4+ T cells sorted from PBMCs. All receptors derive from a man between 50 and 59 years old in good health, CMV-negative, and a related stem cell transplant donor.

The chain combines TRBV7-2 with TRBJ2-7; 8 nucleotides agree with TRBD2. The CDR3 runs 14 residues. The germline CDR1 and CDR2 sequences are SGHTA and FQGNSA. The V segment lost 4 bases and the J segment 6 bases; nucleotides outside the gene matches: 8. CDR3 residues: CASSSRGLASEQYF. In DNA form, the CDR3 reads TGTGCCAGCAGCTCCCGTGGACTAGCTTCCGAGCAGTACTTC.

The gene calls are TRBV19 and TRBJ2-3, with 9 bases that match TRBD2. The CDR3 sequence is 16 residues long. J was trimmed by 3 bases and V by 6 bases; bases with no gene match: 10. Germline CDR1 is LNHDA and CDR2 is SQIVND (reference sequence). The CDR3 is CASSPSETSGTDTQYF. The DNA of the CDR3 is TGTGCCAGTAGCCCATCCGAGACTAGCGGAACAGATACGCAGTATTTT.

This chain links TRBV6-1 with TRBJ2-7, with D maybe TRBD1 (6 bases). The CDR3 consists of 11 residues. Germline V lookup: CDR1 MNHNS, CDR2 SASEGT. Trimming took off 5 bases at V and 7 bases at J, with 9 bases between the two ends. CDR3 nucleotides: TGTGCCAGCAGTCTAGACAGGGAGCAGTACTTC. Its translation is CASSLDREQYF.

In the case of this clone: One end of the junction is discordant with germline, which a read error may explain. CDR3 sequence: CATSRERGMGQETQYF. The CDR3, as DNA: TGTGCCACCAGCCGAGAGAGGGGGATGGGGCAAGAGACCCAGTACTTC. The V call is TRBV15, the J call TRBJ2-5; TRBD1 is a possible D gene (6 bases). CDR3 length equals 16 residues. Germline CDR1 reads LNHNV; CDR2 reads YYDKDF (reference sequence).